Listed below are T cell receptor beta chains from one sample, sequenced in a study of identical twins. TCRdb processed the 5' RACE reads anew with MiXCR; each CDR3 protein has one entry. The sample has 350,000 to 600,000 distinct CDR3 sequences, 14% seen once. The same sample was also studied in work on yellow fever vaccine responses in identical twins.

Specimen: CD4+ T cells sorted from blood. The receptors originated from a woman aged 18-29 years in good health. Each CDR3 is given with its conserved first and last residue. D genes are given only for firm matches. Clone sizes are given selectively: once, few, many, or a class where the clone is expanded.

v_gene,j_gene,abundance,d_gene,len,CDR3aa,CDR3nt
TRBV9,TRBJ2-1,few,TRBD1,15,CASSGGTGSYNEQFF,TGTGCCAGCAGCGGGGGGACAGGATCCTACAATGAGCAGTTCTTC
TRBV10-3,TRBJ1-2,NA,TRBD1,11,CAIGQVHGYTF,TGTGCCATTGGACAGGTCCATGGCTACACCTTC
TRBV15,TRBJ2-4,few,NA,15,CATSRDLVAKNIQYF,TGTGCCACCAGCAGAGATCTTGTGGCCAAAAACATTCAGTACTTC
TRBV19,TRBJ1-5,few,NA,12,CASSLMDRAQHF,TGTGCCAGTAGTCTGATGGATAGAGCCCAGCATTTT
TRBV20-1,TRBJ1-2,NA,NA,13,CSASPGLGYGYTF,TGCAGTGCTAGTCCGGGGCTTGGCTATGGCTACACCTTC
TRBV9,TRBJ2-1,NA,NA,14,CASSVEPLYNEQFF,TGTGCCAGCAGCGTAGAACCGCTCTACAATGAGCAGTTCTTC
TRBV3-1,TRBJ1-6,few,NA,14,CASSQAGAGSPLHF,TGTGCCAGCAGCCAAGCCGGGGCCGGTTCACCCCTCCACTTT
TRBV5-1,TRBJ1-1,few,TRBD1,19,CASSLDQTGQGARRGEAFF,TGCGCCAGCAGCTTGGATCAAACCGGACAGGGGGCGCGAAGGGGTGAAGCTTTCTTT
TRBV4-3,TRBJ2-6,NA,TRBD1,18,CASSPGGQGVNGANVLTF,TGCGCCAGCAGCCCAGGGGGACAGGGGGTAAATGGGGCCAACGTCCTGACTTTC
TRBV3-1,TRBJ2-7,NA,NA,13,CASTASGSYEQYF,TGTGCCAGCACCGCCAGTGGCTCCTACGAGCAGTACTTC
TRBV5-1,TRBJ2-1,few,TRBD1,18,CASSLRSGQRSSYNEQFF,TGCGCCAGCAGCTTAAGATCGGGACAGAGAAGCTCCTACAATGAGCAGTTCTTC
TRBV6-4,TRBJ2-1,NA,TRBD1,14,CASRGQGGGNEQFF,TGTGCCAGCAGGGGACAGGGAGGTGGGAATGAGCAGTTCTTC
TRBV6-1,TRBJ2-7,few,NA,13,CATGPGLIYEQYF,TGTGCCACGGGACCGGGACTGATCTACGAGCAGTACTTC
TRBV29-1,TRBJ1-1,many,NA,11,CSCRENTEAFF,TGCAGCTGCAGGGAGAACACTGAAGCTTTCTTT
TRBV7-2,TRBJ2-7,few,NA,17,CASSSDWKGIDSYEQYF,TGTGCCAGCAGCTCTGACTGGAAGGGGATCGATTCCTACGAGCAGTACTTC
TRBV2,TRBJ1-1,NA,NA,11,CASSAMREAFF,TGTGCCAGCAGTGCCATGAGAGAAGCTTTCTTT
TRBV3-1,TRBJ2-5,few,NA,12,CASRGLQETQYF,TGTGCCAGCCGCGGACTGCAAGAGACCCAGTACTTC
TRBV6-1,TRBJ1-5,few,NA,13,CASSRSEGEPQHF,TGTGCCAGCAGCAGGAGCGAGGGGGAGCCCCAGCATTTT
TRBV5-4,TRBJ1-2,NA,TRBD1,15,CASSPYGTGVFGYTF,TGTGCCAGCAGCCCCTATGGGACAGGGGTGTTCGGCTACACCTTC
TRBV6-2/TRBV6-3,TRBJ2-7,few,TRBD1,14,CASTYRDRSYEQYF,TGTGCCAGCACCTACCGGGACAGGTCCTACGAGCAGTACTTC
TRBV9,TRBJ2-5,few,NA,13,CASSVSGLETQYF,TGTGCCAGCAGCGTGTCGGGGTTGGAGACCCAGTACTTC
TRBV20-1,TRBJ1-1,NA,NA,12,CSAGLWDTEAFF,TGCAGTGCCGGTCTTTGGGACACTGAAGCTTTCTTT
TRBV14,TRBJ2-7,NA,NA,15,CASSLGTLRSYEQYF,TGTGCCAGCAGCCTCGGGACCCTGCGCTCCTACGAGCAGTACTTC
TRBV7-9,TRBJ1-4,NA,NA,14,CASSLVGSNEKLFF,TGTGCCAGCAGCTTAGTTGGCAGTAACGAAAAACTGTTTTTT
TRBV5-1,TRBJ2-3,few,TRBD2,19,CASSPSSGTSGGLGDTQYF,TGCGCCAGCAGCCCCAGCTCCGGGACTAGCGGAGGCCTTGGAGATACGCAGTATTTT
TRBV2,TRBJ1-4,NA,TRBD1,15,CASRAGTGKYEKLFF,TGTGCCAGCAGAGCCGGGACAGGGAAATATGAAAAACTGTTTTTT
TRBV20-1,TRBJ2-3,few,NA,15,CSASEPTSKTDTQYF,TGCAGTGCTAGCGAACCGACTAGTAAGACAGATACGCAGTATTTT
TRBV29-1,TRBJ1-1,NA,NA,13,CSARGARRTEAFF,TGCAGCGCCCGGGGGGCGCGGAGGACTGAAGCTTTCTTT
TRBV12-3/TRBV12-4,TRBJ2-6,few,NA,12,CAGGGPANVLTF,TGTGCCGGGGGGGGGCCCGCCAACGTCCTGACTTTC
TRBV5-1,TRBJ1-5,many,NA,15,CASSLEGLSNQPQHF,TGCGCCAGCAGCTTGGAGGGGCTAAGCAATCAGCCCCAGCATTTT
TRBV24-1,TRBJ2-3,many,NA,15,CATSPGLPGADTQYF,TGTGCCACCAGCCCGGGACTCCCTGGAGCAGATACGCAGTATTTT
TRBV6-1,TRBJ2-7,NA,TRBD1,16,CASSPLGTGGVHEQYF,TGTGCCAGCAGTCCTCTAGGGACAGGGGGCGTACACGAGCAGTACTTC
TRBV6-2/TRBV6-3,TRBJ2-2,many,TRBD2,14,CASSASGRSGELFF,TGTGCCAGCAGCGCTAGCGGGAGGTCCGGGGAGCTGTTTTTT
TRBV6-4,TRBJ2-1,few,TRBD2,14,CASSGGTSGNEQFF,TGTGCCAGCAGTGGCGGGACTAGCGGTAATGAGCAGTTCTTC
TRBV3-1,TRBJ2-7,NA,NA,13,CASNTYGTYEQYF,TGTGCCTCCAACACCTACGGGACCTACGAGCAGTACTTC
TRBV27,TRBJ2-7,few,NA,15,CASSLRGLTSLEQYF,TGTGCCAGCAGTTTGAGGGGACTCACCTCCCTCGAGCAGTACTTC
TRBV5-1,TRBJ2-3,few,TRBD2,18,CASSHPGLAGGLTDTQYF,TGCGCCAGCAGCCACCCGGGACTAGCGGGGGGGCTGACAGATACGCAGTATTTT
TRBV12-3/TRBV12-4,TRBJ1-2,few,NA,14,CASSPGPSDYGYTF,TGTGCCAGCAGTCCCGGGCCAAGCGACTATGGCTACACCTTC